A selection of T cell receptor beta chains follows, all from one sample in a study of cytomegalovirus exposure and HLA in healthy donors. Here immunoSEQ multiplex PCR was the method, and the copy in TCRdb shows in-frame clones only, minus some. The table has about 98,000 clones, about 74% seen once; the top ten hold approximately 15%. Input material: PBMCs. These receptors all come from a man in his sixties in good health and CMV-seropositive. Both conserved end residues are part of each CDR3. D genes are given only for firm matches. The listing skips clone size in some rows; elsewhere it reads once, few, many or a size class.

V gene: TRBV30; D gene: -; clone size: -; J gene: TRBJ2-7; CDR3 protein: CAWSVGGGGLSSYEQYF; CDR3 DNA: TGTGCCTGGAGTGTAGGAGGGGGCGGGTTGAGCTCCTACGAGCAGTACTTC
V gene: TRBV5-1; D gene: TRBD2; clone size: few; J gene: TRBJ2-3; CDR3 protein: CASSPQRGPSYTQYF; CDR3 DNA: TGCGCCAGCAGCCCCCAGCGGGGACCGTCGTATACGCAGTATTTT
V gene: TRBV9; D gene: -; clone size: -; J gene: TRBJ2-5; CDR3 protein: CASSVGGATQETQYF; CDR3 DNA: TGTGCCAGCAGCGTAGGCGGGGCTACCCAAGAGACCCAGTACTTC
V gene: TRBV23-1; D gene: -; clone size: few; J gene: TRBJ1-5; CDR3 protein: CASTPPRRGREPQHF; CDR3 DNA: TGCGCCAGCACCCCTCCTAGAAGGGGTCGGGAGCCCCAGCATTTT
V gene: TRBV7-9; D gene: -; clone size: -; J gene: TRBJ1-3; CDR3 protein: CASSLGSAGNTIYF; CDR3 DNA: TGTGCCAGCAGCTTAGGGTCAGCTGGAAACACCATATATTTT
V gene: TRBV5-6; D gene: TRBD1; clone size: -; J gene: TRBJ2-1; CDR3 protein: CASSLTGGASSYNEQFF; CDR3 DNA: TGTGCCAGCAGCTTAACAGGGGGCGCGAGCTCCTACAATGAGCAGTTCTTC
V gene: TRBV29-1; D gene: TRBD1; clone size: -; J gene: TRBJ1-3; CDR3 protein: CSALPGGIGNTIYF; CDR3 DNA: TGCAGCGCCCTCCCAGGGGGAATCGGAAACACCATATATTTT
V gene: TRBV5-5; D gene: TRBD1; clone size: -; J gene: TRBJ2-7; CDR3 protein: CASSLIGTGGGEQYF; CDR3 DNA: TGTGCCAGCAGCTTAATAGGGACAGGGGGCGGCGAGCAGTACTTC
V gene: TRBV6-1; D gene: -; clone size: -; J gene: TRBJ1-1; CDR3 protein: CASSEQGWGTEAFF; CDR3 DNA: TGTGCCAGCAGTGAACAGGGGTGGGGCACTGAAGCTTTCTTT
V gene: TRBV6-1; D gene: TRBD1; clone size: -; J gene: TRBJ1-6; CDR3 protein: CASIRQGGHNSPLHF; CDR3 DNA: TGTGCCAGCATCAGACAGGGCGGGCATAATTCACCCCTCCACTTT
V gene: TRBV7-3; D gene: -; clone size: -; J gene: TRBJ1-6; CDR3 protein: CASSFGDGITSPLHF; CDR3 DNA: TGTGCCAGCAGCTTTGGAGACGGCATTACTTCACCCCTCCACTTT
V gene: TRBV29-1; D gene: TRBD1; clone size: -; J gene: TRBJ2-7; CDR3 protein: CSVEDLGRGNEQYF; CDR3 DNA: TGCAGCGTTGAAGATCTCGGCAGGGGGAACGAGCAGTACTTC
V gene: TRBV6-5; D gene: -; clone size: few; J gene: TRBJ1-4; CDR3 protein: CASSYGQGHNEKLFF; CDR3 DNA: TGTGCCAGCAGTTACGGGCAGGGCCATAATGAAAAACTGTTTTTT
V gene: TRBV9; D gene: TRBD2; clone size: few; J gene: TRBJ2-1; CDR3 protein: CASSVGGGALNEQFF; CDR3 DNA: TGTGCCAGCAGCGTAGGCGGGGGGGCCTTAAATGAGCAGTTCTTC
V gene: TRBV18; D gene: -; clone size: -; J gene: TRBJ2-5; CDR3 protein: CASSPLERVETQYF; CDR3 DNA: TGTGCCAGCTCACCATTAGAACGGGTAGAGACCCAGTACTTC
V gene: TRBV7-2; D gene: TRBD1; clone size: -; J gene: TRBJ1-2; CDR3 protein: CASSSTGTAALDTF; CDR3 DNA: TGTGCCAGCAGCTCAACCGGGACAGCAGCTCTGGACACCTTC
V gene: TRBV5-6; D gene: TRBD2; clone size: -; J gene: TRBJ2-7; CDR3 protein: CASSLASGGAVSSYEQYF; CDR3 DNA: TGTGCCAGCAGCTTGGCTAGCGGGGGGGCGGTTAGTTCTTACGAGCAGTACTTC
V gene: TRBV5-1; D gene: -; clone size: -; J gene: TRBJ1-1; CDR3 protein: CASSLLGTGLNTEAFF; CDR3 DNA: TGCGCCAGCAGCTTGCTTGGTACAGGGTTGAACACTGAAGCTTTCTTT
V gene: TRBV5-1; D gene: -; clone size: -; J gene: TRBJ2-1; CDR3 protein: CASSPGAQYNEQFF; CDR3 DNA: TGCGCCAGCAGCCCAGGGGCGCAATACAATGAGCAGTTCTTC
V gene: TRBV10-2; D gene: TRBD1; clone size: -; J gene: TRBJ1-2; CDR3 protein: CASSGTASYGYTF; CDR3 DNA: TGCGCCAGCTCGGGGACAGCTAGCTATGGCTACACCTTC
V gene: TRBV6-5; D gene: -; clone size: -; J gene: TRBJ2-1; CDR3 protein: CASSPPAAAEQFF; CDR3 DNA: TGTGCCAGCAGCCCACCCGCGGCGGCTGAGCAGTTCTTC
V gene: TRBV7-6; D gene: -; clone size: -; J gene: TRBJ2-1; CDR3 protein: CASSLGGREEFF; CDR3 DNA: TGTGCCAGCAGCTTAGGGGGCAGGGAGGAGTTCTTC
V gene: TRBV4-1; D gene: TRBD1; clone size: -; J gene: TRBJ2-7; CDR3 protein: CASSPSGGSYEQYF; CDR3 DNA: TGCGCCAGCAGCCCCTCAGGGGGTTCCTACGAGCAGTACTTC
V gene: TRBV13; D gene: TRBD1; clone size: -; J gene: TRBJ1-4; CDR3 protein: CASSLRQGLANEKLFF; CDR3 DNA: TGTGCCAGCAGCTTGAGACAGGGGCTGGCTAATGAAAAACTGTTTTTT
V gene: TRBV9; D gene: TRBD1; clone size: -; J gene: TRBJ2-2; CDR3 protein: CASSVGRDRAPGTGELFF; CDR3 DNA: TGTGCCAGCAGCGTAGGCCGGGACAGGGCCCCTGGCACCGGGGAGCTGTTTTTT
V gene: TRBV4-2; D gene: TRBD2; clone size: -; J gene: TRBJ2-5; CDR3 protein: CASSQSSVTAGGPETQYF; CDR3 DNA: TGTGCCAGCAGCCAATCGTCGGTTACAGCGGGGGGGCCCGAGACCCAGTACTTC
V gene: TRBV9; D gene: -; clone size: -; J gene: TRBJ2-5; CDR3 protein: CASSASGVLETQYF; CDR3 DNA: TGTGCCAGCAGCGCCAGCGGTGTGCTAGAGACCCAGTACTTC
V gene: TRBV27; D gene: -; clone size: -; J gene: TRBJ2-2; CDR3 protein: CASTLAGPWDTGELFF; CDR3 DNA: TGTGCCAGCACCCTCGCGGGACCATGGGACACCGGGGAGCTGTTTTTT
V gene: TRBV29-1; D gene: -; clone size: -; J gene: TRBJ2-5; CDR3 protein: CSAAGTAGETQYF; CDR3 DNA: TGCAGCGCTGCCGGTACTGCCGGGGAGACCCAGTACTTC
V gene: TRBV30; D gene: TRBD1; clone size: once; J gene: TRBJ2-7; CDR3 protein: CAWSLGQGAYEQYF; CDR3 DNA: TGTGCCTGGAGTTTGGGACAGGGGGCCTACGAGCAGTACTTC
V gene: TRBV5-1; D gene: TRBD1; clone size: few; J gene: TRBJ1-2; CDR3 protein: CASSIDRARGYTF; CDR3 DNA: TGCGCCAGCAGCATCGACAGGGCAAGGGGCTACACCTTC
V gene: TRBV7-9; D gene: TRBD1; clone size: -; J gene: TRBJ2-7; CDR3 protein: CASSWTGDYGEQYF; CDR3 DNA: TGTGCCAGCAGCTGGACAGGGGATTACGGAGAGCAGTACTTC
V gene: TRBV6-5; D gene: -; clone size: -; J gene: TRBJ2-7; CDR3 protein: CASRTRARYEQYF; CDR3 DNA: TGTGCCAGCAGGACCAGGGCCCGATACGAGCAGTACTTC
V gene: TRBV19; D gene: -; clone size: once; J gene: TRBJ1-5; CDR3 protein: CASSIFRVDQPQHF; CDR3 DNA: TGTGCCAGTAGTATATTCAGGGTAGATCAGCCCCAGCATTTT
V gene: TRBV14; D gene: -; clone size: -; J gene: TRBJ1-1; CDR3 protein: CASSHPRSSEAFF; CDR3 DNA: TGTGCCAGCAGCCACCCTCGGTCAAGTGAAGCTTTCTTT
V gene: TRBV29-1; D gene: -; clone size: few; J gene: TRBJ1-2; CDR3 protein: CSVEDRKGYNYGYTF; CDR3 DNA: TGCAGCGTTGAAGATCGCAAGGGGTATAACTATGGCTACACCTTC
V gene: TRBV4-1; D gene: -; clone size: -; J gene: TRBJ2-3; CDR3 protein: CASSQVGAGANTQYF; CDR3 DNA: TGCGCCAGCAGCCAAGTGGGCGCGGGGGCAAATACGCAGTATTTT
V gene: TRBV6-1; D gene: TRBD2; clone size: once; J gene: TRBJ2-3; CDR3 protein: CASSEPPQSSGAEYTDTQYF; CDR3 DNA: TGTGCCAGCAGTGAACCGCCCCAGTCTAGCGGGGCGGAATACACAGATACGCAGTATTTT
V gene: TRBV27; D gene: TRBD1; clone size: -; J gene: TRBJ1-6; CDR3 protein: CASSRTGALHF; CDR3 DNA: TGTGCCAGCAGTAGGACAGGGGCCCTCCACTTT
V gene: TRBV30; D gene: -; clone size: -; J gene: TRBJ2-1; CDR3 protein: CAWSVPLSTRRKLYNEQFF; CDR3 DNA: TGTGCCTGGAGTGTACCGCTGTCTACCCGCAGGAAACTCTACAATGAGCAGTTCTTC
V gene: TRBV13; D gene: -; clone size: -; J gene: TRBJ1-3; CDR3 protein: CASSLPGGSISGNTIYF; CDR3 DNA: TGTGCCAGCAGCTTACCTGGGGGGTCGATCTCTGGAAACACCATATATTTT
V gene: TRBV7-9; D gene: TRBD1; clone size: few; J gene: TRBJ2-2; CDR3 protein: CASSLGGQTNTGELFF; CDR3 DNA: TGTGCCAGCAGCTTAGGGGGACAGACAAACACCGGGGAGCTGTTTTTT
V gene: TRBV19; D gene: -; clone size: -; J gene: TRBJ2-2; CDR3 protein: CASSSFSPLSGELFF; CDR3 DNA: TGTGCCAGTAGTTCTTTCTCACCTTTGAGCGGGGAGCTGTTTTTT
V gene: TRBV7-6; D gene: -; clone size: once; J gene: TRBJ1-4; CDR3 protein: CASSSGGGGSEKLFF; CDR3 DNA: TGTGCCAGCAGCTCAGGCGGGGGCGGGAGTGAAAAACTGTTTTTT
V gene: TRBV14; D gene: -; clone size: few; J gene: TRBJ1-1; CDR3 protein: CASSPGVEAFF; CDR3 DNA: TGTGCCAGCAGCCCCGGAGTCGAAGCTTTCTTT
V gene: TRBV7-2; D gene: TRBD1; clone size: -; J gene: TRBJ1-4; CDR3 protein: CASSFDRGGSEKLFF; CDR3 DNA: TGTGCCAGCAGCTTTGACAGGGGAGGAAGTGAAAAACTGTTTTTT